This record concerns one TCR beta chain sequence. The junction shows a germline mismatch at one end, possibly a read error. These data come from a study of blood T cell repertoires in COVID-19. The CDR3 totals 16 residues. Germline V gene lookup returns CDR1 MNHNY and CDR2 SVGAGI (reference sequence). Source study methods: Reference gene primers were amplified, and this amplification served to estimate nucleated cell counts. The table came from immunoSEQ multiplex PCR; TCRdb's copy has only in-frame clones and leaves some out. That table gives V, J and clone size, and the DNA gave D and trimming. The sample consists of around 57,000 clones, 87% of them appearing once.

Sequenced sample: peripheral blood. This receptor was taken from an elderly woman with COVID-19, enrolled during active disease. The chain joins TRBV6-6 to TRBJ2-7; D is unclear. CDR3 bases: TGTGCCAGCAGTCACTCCTCCACCGGGTCCTCCTACGAGCAGTACTTC. Amino acids: CASSHSSTGSSYEQYF.